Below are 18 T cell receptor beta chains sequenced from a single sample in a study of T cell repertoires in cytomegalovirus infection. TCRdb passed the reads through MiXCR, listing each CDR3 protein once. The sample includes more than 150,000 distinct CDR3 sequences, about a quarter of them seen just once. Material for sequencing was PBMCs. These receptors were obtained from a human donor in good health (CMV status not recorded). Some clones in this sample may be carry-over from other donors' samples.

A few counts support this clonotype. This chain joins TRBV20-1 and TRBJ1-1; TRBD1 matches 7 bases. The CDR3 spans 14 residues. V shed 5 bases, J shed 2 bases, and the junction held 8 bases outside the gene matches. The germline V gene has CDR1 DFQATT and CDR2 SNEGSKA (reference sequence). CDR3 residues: CSAGGQHRNTEAFF. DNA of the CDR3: TGCAGTGCTGGGGGACAGCACCGCAACACTGAAGCTTTCTTT.

The CDR3 DNA follows: TGTGCCAGCAGCGCAGACACTGGGGCTAATGAAAAACTGTTTTTT. Translating gives CASSADTGANEKLFF. The rearrangement uses TRBV9 and TRBJ1-4; the D is unclear. Trimming removed 3 bases at V and 3 bases at J, with 12 bases between. CDR3 length: 15 amino acids. Per germline, CDR1 SGDLS and CDR2 YYNGEE. Full variable domain (missing parts from reference TRBV9 and TRBJ1-4): DSGVTQTPKHLITATGQRVTLRCSPRSGDLSVYWYQQSLDQGLQFLIQYYNGEERAKGNILERFSAQQFPDLHSELNLSSLELGDSALYFCASSADTGANEKLFFGSGTQLSVL.

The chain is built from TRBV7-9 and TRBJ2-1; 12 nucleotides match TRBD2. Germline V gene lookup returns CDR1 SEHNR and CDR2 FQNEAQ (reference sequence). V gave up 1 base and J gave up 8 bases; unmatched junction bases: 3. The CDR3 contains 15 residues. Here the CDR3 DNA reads TGTGCCAGCAGCTTAGTGCGGACTAGCGGGGATGAGCAGTTCTTC. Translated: CASSLVRTSGDEQFF.

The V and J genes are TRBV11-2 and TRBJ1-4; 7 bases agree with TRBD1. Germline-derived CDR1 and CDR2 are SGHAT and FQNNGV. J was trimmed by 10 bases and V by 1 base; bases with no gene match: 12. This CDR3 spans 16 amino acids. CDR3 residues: CASSLAPTGYSGKLFF. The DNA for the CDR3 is TGTGCCAGCAGCTTAGCTCCGACAGGGTATAGTGGAAAACTGTTTTTT. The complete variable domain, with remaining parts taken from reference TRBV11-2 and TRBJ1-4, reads EAGVAQSPRYKIIEKRQSVAFWCNPISGHATLYWYQQILGQGPKLLIQFQNNGVVDDSQLPKDRFSAERLKGVDSTLKIQPAKLEDSAVYLCASSLAPTGYSGKLFFGSGTQLSVL.

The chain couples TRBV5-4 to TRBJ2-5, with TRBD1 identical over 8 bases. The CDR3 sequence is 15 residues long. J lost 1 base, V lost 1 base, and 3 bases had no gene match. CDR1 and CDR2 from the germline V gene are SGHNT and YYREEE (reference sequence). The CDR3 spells CASSLMDRAQETQYF. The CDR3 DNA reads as TGTGCCAGCAGCTTGATGGACAGGGCCCAAGAGACCCAGTACTTC.

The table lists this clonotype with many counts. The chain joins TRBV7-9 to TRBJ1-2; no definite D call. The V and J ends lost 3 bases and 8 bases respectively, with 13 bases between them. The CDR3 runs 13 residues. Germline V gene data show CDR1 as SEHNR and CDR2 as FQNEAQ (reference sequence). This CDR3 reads CASSLAEGFGYTF. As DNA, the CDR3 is TGTGCCAGCAGCTTGGCCGAAGGGTTCGGCTACACCTTC.

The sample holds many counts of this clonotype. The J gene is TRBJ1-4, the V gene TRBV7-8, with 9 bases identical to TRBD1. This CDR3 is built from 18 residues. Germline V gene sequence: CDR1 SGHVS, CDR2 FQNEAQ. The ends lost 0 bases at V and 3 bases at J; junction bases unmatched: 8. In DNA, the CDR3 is TGTGCCAGCAGCTTAGCACAGGGGGCGGATTCCGCTAATGAAAAACTGTTTTTT. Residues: CASSLAQGADSANEKLFF.

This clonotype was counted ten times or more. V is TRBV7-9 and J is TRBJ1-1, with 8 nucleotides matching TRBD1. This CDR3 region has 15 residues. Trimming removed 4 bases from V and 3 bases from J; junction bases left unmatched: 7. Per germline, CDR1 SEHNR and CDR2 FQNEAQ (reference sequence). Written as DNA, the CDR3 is TGTGCCAGCAGCTCAGGACAGGGAGGTCACACTGAAGCTTTCTTT. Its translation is CASSSGQGGHTEAFF.

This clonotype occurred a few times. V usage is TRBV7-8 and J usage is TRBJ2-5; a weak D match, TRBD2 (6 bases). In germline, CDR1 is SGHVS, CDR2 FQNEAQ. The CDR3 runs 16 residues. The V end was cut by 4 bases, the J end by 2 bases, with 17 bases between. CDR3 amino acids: CASSSTPAGGQETQYF. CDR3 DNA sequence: TGTGCCAGCAGCTCGACCCCAGCAGGAGGGCAAGAGACCCAGTACTTC.

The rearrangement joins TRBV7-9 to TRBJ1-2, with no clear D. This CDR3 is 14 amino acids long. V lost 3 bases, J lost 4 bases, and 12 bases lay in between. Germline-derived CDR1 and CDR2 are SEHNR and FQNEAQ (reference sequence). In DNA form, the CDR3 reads TGTGCCAGCAGCTTCTCAATCGACGGCTATGGCTACACCTTC. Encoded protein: CASSFSIDGYGYTF. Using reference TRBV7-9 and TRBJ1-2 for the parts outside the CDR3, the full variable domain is DTGVSQNPRHKITKRGQNVTFRCDPISEHNRLYWYRQTLGQGPEFLTYFQNEAQLEKSRLLSDRFSAERPKGSFSTLEIQRTEQGDSAMYLCASSFSIDGYGYTFGSGTRLTVV.

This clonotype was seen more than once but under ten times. The CDR3 coding sequence is TGCGCCAGCAGCCAAACGACAGGCCCGGGCTATGGCTACACCTTC. This translates into CASSQTTGPGYGYTF. The J gene is TRBJ1-2, the V gene TRBV4-3; a possible D gene is TRBD1 (6 bases). CDR3 length: 15 amino acids. Germline V gene sequence: CDR1 LGHNA, CDR2 YSLEER. Trimming took 2 bases from V and 4 from J, leaving 14 bases between them.

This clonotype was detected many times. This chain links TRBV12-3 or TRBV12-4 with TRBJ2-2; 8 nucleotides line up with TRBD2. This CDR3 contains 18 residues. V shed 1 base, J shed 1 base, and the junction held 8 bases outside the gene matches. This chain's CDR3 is CASSLGEIGGENTGELFF. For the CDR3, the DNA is TGTGCCAGCAGTTTAGGAGAAATCGGGGGGGAGAACACCGGGGAGCTGTTTTTT.

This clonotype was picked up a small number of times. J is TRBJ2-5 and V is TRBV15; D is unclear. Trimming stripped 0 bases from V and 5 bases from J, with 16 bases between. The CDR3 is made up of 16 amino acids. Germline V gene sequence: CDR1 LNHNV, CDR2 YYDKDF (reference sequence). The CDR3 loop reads CATSRDTEGPGETQYF. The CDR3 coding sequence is TGTGCCACCAGCAGAGACACGGAAGGGCCTGGCGAGACCCAGTACTTC.

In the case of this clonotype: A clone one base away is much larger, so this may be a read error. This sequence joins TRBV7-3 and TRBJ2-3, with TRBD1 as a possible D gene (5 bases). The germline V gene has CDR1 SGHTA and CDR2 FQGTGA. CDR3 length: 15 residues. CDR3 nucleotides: TGTGTCAGCAGCCAAGGTGGCCAAAGGGGAGATACGCAGTATTTT. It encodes CVSSQGGQRGDTQYF.

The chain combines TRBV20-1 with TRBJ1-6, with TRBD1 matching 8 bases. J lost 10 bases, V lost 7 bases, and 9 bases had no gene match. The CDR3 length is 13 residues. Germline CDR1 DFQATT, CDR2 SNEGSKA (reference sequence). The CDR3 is CSGGGQGRSPLHF. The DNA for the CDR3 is TGCAGTGGGGGCGGACAGGGTCGATCACCCCTCCACTTT.

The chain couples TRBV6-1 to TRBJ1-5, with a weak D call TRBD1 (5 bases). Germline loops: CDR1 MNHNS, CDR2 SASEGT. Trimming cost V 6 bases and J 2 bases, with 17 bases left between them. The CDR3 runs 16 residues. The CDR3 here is CASSSGPDGGNQPQHF. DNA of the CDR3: TGTGCCAGCAGCTCGGGGCCCGACGGCGGCAATCAGCCCCAGCATTTT.

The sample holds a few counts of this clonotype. The CDR3 region is CASSLTGAGGSTDTQYF. For the CDR3, the DNA is TGTGCCAGCAGCTTAACGGGAGCGGGAGGTAGTACAGATACGCAGTATTTT. This chain connects TRBV7-3 to TRBJ2-3; 9 bases map to TRBD2. V lost 0 bases, J lost 3 bases, and 7 bases stayed unmatched. The CDR3 has 17 residues. Looked up from germline, CDR1 is SGHTA and CDR2 is FQGTGA.

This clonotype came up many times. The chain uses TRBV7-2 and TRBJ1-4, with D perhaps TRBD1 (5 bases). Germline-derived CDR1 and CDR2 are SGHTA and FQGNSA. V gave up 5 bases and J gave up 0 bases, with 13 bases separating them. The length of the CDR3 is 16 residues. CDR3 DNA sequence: TGTGCCAGCAGCCTCATCCAGGGTGCAACTAATGAAAAACTGTTTTTT. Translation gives CASSLIQGATNEKLFF.